This T cell receptor (beta chain) is drawn from a study of human T cells and chemical hapten exposure. In germline, CDR1 is LNHNV, CDR2 YYDKDF (reference sequence). Trimming removed 0 bases from V and 1 base from J, with 12 bases in between. The CDR3 totals 17 residues. Specified time point: patch test 2, 6 weeks after DPC sensitization. Stated treatment: therapeutic diphenylcyclopropenone sensitization with weekly scalp DPC. TCRdb called the RACE reads again in MiXCR, with one record for every CDR3 protein. The repertoire consists of tens of thousands of distinct CDR3 sequences, with roughly a tenth occurring once and the leading ten covering over 2%. This clonotype turned up a few times.

This sequence originates from a woman between 25 and 40 years old with alopecia areata. Some clones in this sample may be carry-over from other donors' samples. V is TRBV15 and J is TRBJ2-2; D is unclear. Sequencing used whole blood, obtained in connection with sensitization to the hapten diphenylcyclopropenone (DPC). The CDR3 sequence: CATSRDRAGLNTGELFF. The CDR3 DNA is TGTGCCACCAGCAGAGATCGGGCAGGATTGAACACCGGGGAGCTGTTTTTT.